The rows below give T cell receptor beta chains drawn from one sample of a study of T-cell memory formation after mild COVID-19. TCRdb reprocessed the 5' RACE reads with MiXCR, giving one entry per CDR3 protein. The sample has roughly 550,000 distinct CDR3 sequences, just over 20% seen once. Input material: PBMCs or a T cell subset sorted from them (not recorded which). All receptors derive from an adult woman who had mild COVID-19 (a few samples of this study predate the infection). Cell type and time point are not known. Both conserved end residues are part of each CDR3.

v_gene,j_gene,CDR3aa
TRBV20-1,TRBJ2-1,CSARRRDSNYNEQFF
TRBV3-1,TRBJ1-1,CASSQLTENTEAFF
TRBV6-6,TRBJ2-7,CASTGVNGPYEQYF
TRBV7-3,TRBJ2-2,CASSPYSNTGELFF
TRBV18,TRBJ2-1,CASSPRSGYNEQFF
TRBV6-5,TRBJ2-7,CASSYSRGRGGEQYF
TRBV4-2,TRBJ2-1,CASSQERLREVNEQFF
TRBV15,TRBJ2-1,CATSRDVGGYNEQFF
TRBV11-3,TRBJ2-1,CASSPMGSLSPYNEQFF
TRBV3-1,TRBJ2-5,CASSQDLRGQVQETQYF
TRBV20-1,TRBJ2-5,CSASRQGAQETQYF
TRBV30,TRBJ1-1,CAWSRASTEAFF
TRBV5-1,TRBJ2-7,CASSPGTELSYEQYF
TRBV18,TRBJ1-2,CASSTRADINGYTF
TRBV25-1,TRBJ1-1,CASSEYGLGMNTEAFF
TRBV19,TRBJ1-1,CASRTGGRTGTMNTEAFF
TRBV5-1,TRBJ2-1,CASSLEASSHEQFF
TRBV7-9,TRBJ1-2,CASSPETGANGYTF
TRBV5-5,TRBJ2-5,CSSSLGQPDRSETQYF
TRBV7-8,TRBJ1-1,CASSLSPLSTEAFF
TRBV20-1,TRBJ2-1,CSARDLGKKQFF
TRBV6-1,TRBJ1-1,CASSEGHEDTEAFF
TRBV7-9,TRBJ2-3,CASSLLSNTDTQYF
TRBV11-2,TRBJ2-1,CASSLDTWGTSGRENEQFF
TRBV19,TRBJ1-5,CASSSPPQPQHF
TRBV2,TRBJ2-7,CASRLGQGSSYEQYF
TRBV11-2,TRBJ1-6,CASSFNGGTTNSPLHF
TRBV7-2,TRBJ2-7,CASSPYYNYEQYF
TRBV6-5,TRBJ1-1,CASSFETPRPNTEAFF
TRBV28,TRBJ2-4,CASSYKTSHRVAKNIQYF
TRBV6-5,TRBJ2-7,CASRRGITYEQYF
TRBV7-9,TRBJ1-1,CASSSGRVLMNTEAFF
TRBV7-9,TRBJ1-1,CASSGNKNTEAFF
TRBV4-3,TRBJ2-7,CASSQGITTGTSGRPGYEQYF
TRBV13,TRBJ1-5,CASSLGGAYQPQHF
TRBV10-3,TRBJ2-7,CAISDSSGTNYEQYF
TRBV4-2,TRBJ1-5,CASSQDWDRVQPQHF
TRBV5-1,TRBJ2-1,CASSTRAPGNNEQFF
TRBV15,TRBJ2-1,CATSRDIGGPQGEQFF
TRBV28,TRBJ1-2,CASSLQGATGYTF
TRBV9,TRBJ2-1,CASSVALAGERNEQFF